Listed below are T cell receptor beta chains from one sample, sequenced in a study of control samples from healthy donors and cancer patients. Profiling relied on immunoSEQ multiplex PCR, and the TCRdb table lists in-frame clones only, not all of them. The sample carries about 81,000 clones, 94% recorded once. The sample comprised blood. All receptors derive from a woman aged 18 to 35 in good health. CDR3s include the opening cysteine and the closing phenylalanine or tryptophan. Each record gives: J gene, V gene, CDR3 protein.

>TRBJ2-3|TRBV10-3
CAIRNSGSAGSRTSTDTQYF
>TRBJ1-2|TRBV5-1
CASSLSGQEGDGYTF
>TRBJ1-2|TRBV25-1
CASSDSLNYGYTF
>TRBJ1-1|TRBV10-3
CAISPTDTEAFF
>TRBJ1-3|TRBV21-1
CASPGHSGNTIYF
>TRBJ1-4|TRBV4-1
CASSHGTSTNEKLFF
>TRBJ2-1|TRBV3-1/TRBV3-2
CASSPTPPGGPRSSYNEQFF
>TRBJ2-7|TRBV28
CASSLSALEQYF
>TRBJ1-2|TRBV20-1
CSARMGTGYTF
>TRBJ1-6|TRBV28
CASSPWSPPGSPLHF
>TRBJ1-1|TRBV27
CASSPTGTEAFF
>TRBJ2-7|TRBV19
CARTRGTGSSYEQYF
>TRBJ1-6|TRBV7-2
CASSLGGRGYSPLHF
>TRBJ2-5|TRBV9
CASSAGLAGLETQYF
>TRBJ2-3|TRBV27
CASSPGTSGTGRTDTQYF
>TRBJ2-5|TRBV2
CASSAQGSETQYF
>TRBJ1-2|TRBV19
CATSARRSGYTF
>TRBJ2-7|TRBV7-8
CASNSKGRDNYEQYF
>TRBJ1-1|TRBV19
CASYAGGVFPAFF
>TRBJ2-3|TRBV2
CAGTASTDTQYF
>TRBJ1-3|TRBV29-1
CSVGQGISGNTIYF
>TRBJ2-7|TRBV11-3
CASSPNTVGLSYEQYF
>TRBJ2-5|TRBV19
CASSIRGLAGCQETQYF
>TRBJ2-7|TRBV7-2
CASSKLDEQYF
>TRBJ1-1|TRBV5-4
CASSFFGTEAFF
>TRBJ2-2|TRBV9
CASSWRQGASTGELFF